One sample yielded the 11 T cell receptor beta chains listed below, sequenced in a study of vaccination effects on CD4 cells after COVID-19. The method was immunoSEQ multiplex PCR; TCRdb's version includes in-frame clones alone and lacks a portion of them. The table has roughly 65,000 clones, about 72% seen once; the top ten hold 2.8%. These receptors have no known antigen. Peptide-pool stimulation followed by sequencing identified expanded antigen-specific CD4+ clonotypes in the ViraFEST assay. Cells that had been cultured for roughly ten days were the source of isolated CD4+ T cells. All vaccine recipients tested negative for nucleocapsid antibodies and had never contracted SARS-CoV-2 infection. The sequencing here drew on CD4+ T cells from PBMCs cultured with HCoV-NL63 spike peptides, taken before COVID-19 vaccination. These TCRs come from a human donor who received a COVID-19 vaccine.

There are a few counts of this clone. The V and J genes are TRBV5-1 and TRBJ1-2; 8 nucleotides agree with TRBD1. The junction had 4 bases not matched to a gene; V was cut back by 4 bases and J by 2 bases. The CDR3 consists of 14 residues. Germline-derived CDR1 and CDR2 are SGHRS and YFSETQ. CDR3 sequence reads: CASSTGQGNYGYTF. The CDR3 DNA sequence: TGCGCCAGCAGCACTGGACAGGGAAACTATGGCTACACCTTC.

V and J are TRBV19 and TRBJ1-4; the D is unclear. The CDR3 has 16 amino acids. CDR1 LNHDA and CDR2 SQIVND come from the germline V gene (reference sequence). Trimming left V 3 bases short and J 8 bases short, with 19 bases between. CDR3 nucleotides: TGTGCCAGTAGTATTGAAAGCGGCAAAACACGAGAAAAACTGTTTTTT. This codes for CASSIESGKTREKLFF.

V usage is TRBV30 and J usage is TRBJ2-2; D unresolved. Germline V gives CDR1 GTSNPN, CDR2 SVGIG (reference sequence). CDR3 length equals 13 residues. Trimming left V 1 base short and J 1 base short, with 4 bases between. The CDR3 sequence: CAWSGQNTGELFF. The CDR3 nucleotides are TGTGCCTGGAGTGGACAGAACACCGGGGAGCTGTTTTTT.

The V gene is TRBV9, the J gene TRBJ2-1; D remains ambiguous. In germline, CDR1 is SGDLS, CDR2 YYNGEE. V lost 4 bases to trimming and J lost 7 bases, with 24 bases between them. The CDR3 sequence is 17 residues long. The CDR3 nucleotides read TGTGCCAGCAGCCCGCGGTCCATGATTTATTTGACGAATGAGCAGTTCTTC. The encoded protein is CASSPRSMIYLTNEQFF.

The CDR3 region has the DNA TGTGCCAGCAGCTTAGCGCAAAGGGGTCGGGATGGCTACACCTTC. The encoded protein is CASSLAQRGRDGYTF. The J gene is TRBJ1-2, the V gene TRBV7-9, with TRBD1 as a possible D gene (5 bases). CDR3 length equals 15 residues. Per the germline V gene, CDR1 is SEHNR and CDR2 is FQNEAQ (reference sequence). Trimming took off 0 bases at V and 6 bases at J, with 14 bases between the two ends.

The chain couples TRBV11-3 to TRBJ2-3; weak D call: TRBD2 (7 bases). CDR3 length: 14 residues. The ends were cut back, 6 bases at V and 2 bases at J, with 12 bases in the middle. Germline CDR1 and CDR2: SGHNT and YENEEA. CDR3 amino acids: CASRGGRLTDTQYF. Written as DNA, the CDR3 is TGTGCCAGCAGGGGGGGGCGGCTCACAGATACGCAGTATTTT.

The J gene is TRBJ1-1, the V gene TRBV2; TRBD1 aligns across 10 bases. The CDR3 is 15 residues long. V lost 4 bases, J lost 3 bases, and 5 bases stayed unmatched. Germline V gives CDR1 SNHLY, CDR2 FYNNEI. The CDR3: CASSARDRGYTEAFF. In DNA, the CDR3 is TGTGCCAGCAGTGCCCGGGACAGGGGATACACTGAAGCTTTCTTT.

The chain combines TRBV6-5 with TRBJ1-6, with D perhaps matching TRBD1 (5 bases). V lost 4 bases to trimming and J lost 7 bases, with 11 bases between them. Germline-derived CDR1 and CDR2 are MNHEY and SVGAGI. There are 14 residues in the CDR3. Written as DNA, the CDR3 is TGTGCCAGCAGTTCGTCAGGGCGGAATTCACCCCTCCACTTT. Residues: CASSSSGRNSPLHF.

V usage is TRBV18 and J usage is TRBJ1-2, with D possibly matching TRBD1 (5 bases). This CDR3 is 14 amino acids long. V was pared by 3 bases and J by 4 bases, with 12 bases between. The germline gives CDR1 KGHSH, CDR2 LQKENI. The CDR3 sequence: CASSPRDGSYGYTF. The CDR3 DNA is TGTGCCAGCTCACCTCGGGACGGATCCTATGGCTACACCTTC.

The chain employs TRBV19 and TRBJ1-2; no clear D. CDR3 length: 13 amino acids. Trimming took off 6 bases at V and 2 bases at J, with 10 bases between the two ends. CDR1 and CDR2 from the germline V gene are LNHDA and SQIVND (reference sequence). CDR3 sequence: CASRISENYGYTF. The CDR3 nucleotides are TGTGCCAGTAGGATATCAGAGAACTATGGCTACACCTTC.

This clone was observed a single time. The chain carries TRBV2 and TRBJ1-1; D is unresolved. The V end lost 6 bases, the J end lost 0 bases, and 8 bases lay between the germline ends. CDR1 SNHLY and CDR2 FYNNEI come from the germline V gene. The CDR3 runs to 13 residues. This CDR3 reads CASSLSMNTEAFF. CDR3 nucleotides: TGTGCCAGCAGCCTTAGTATGAACACTGAAGCTTTCTTT.